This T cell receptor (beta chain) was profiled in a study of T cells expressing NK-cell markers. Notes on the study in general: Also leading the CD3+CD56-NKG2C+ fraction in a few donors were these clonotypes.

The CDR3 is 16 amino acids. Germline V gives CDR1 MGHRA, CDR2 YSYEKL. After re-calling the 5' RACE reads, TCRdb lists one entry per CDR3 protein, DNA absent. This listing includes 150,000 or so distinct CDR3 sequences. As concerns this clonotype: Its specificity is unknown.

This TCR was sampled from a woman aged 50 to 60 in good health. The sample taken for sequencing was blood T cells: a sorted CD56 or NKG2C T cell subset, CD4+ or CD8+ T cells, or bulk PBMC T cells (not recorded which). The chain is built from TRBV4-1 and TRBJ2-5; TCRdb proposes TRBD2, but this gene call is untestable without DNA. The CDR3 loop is CASSQEAGGPGETQYF.